This TCR beta chain was found in a study of cytomegalovirus exposure and HLA in healthy donors. Study-level results: The study found most TCR sequences rare, yet found some public TCRs in many donors.

The CDR3 totals 16 residues. Looked up from germline, CDR1 is MGHRA and CDR2 is YSYEKL. Deletions cut 1 base from V and 4 bases from J, with 14 bases between. Concerning this clone: The antigen is unknown.

Generated by immunoSEQ multiplex PCR, the TCRdb table keeps only in-frame clones and is missing some. The sample has about 82,000 clones; about 92% are singletons. The TCR originated in a man aged 18 to 35 in good health and CMV-seronegative. The material sequenced was PBMCs. The V and J genes are TRBV4-1 and TRBJ2-1; the D gene is possibly TRBD1 (6 bases). CDR3 in amino acids: CASSQVFRGPYNEQFF. As DNA, the CDR3 is TGCGCCAGCAGCCAAGTGTTCAGGGGACCATACAATGAGCAGTTCTTC.